This T cell receptor beta chain was observed in a study of blood T cells in healthy people across ages. Study-level findings and limits: Without sorted subsets, naive and antigen-experienced compartments could not be conclusively compared. Greater diversity and more naive CD4+ cells were seen in long-lived donors than in aged donors.

Then a second PCR, running roughly 6 to 12 cycles, was carried out with a sample-barcoded 5' primer and a J-beta primer mix. A tag from a template-switch adaptor with 12 random nucleotides marked each cDNA molecule. A single record per CDR3 protein comes from TCRdb applying MiXCR to the 5' RACE reads. This table has a few hundred thousand distinct CDR3 sequences, 27% appearing once. The CDR3 is 11 amino acids. V was shortened by 5 bases and J by 7 bases, with 7 bases between the two germline ends. This clonotype occurred a few times. Its antigen is unidentified. These data were also reused for a study on T cells of mothers and their children. As that study records: The extracted RNA was employed in its entirety for cDNA synthesis, at 1.5 ug per 15 ul.

V gene TRBV12-3 or TRBV12-4 combines with J gene TRBJ2-3, with a possible D match to TRBD2 (6 bases). The sample taken for sequencing was blood. The TCR comes from a boy aged 2 to 10 in good health. The CDR3 coding sequence is TGTGCCAGCAGTGGAGGGTATACGCAGTATTTT. Translated, it gives CASSGGYTQYF.